The T cell receptor (beta chain) under discussion was sequenced for a study of read filtering for tumor transcriptome and immune sequencing. Molecular barcoded adaptors covering alpha/delta and beta/gamma chains were used on approximately 440 ng RNA. TCRdb fed the reads into MiXCR, producing one record per CDR3 protein. This sample has 30,000 to 45,000 distinct CDR3 sequences, with roughly 15% found just once. Regarding this clonotype: Its matching antigen is unknown. This may stem from a read error, because a much larger clone lies one nucleotide away.

The study, taken as a whole, reports: RNA-seq captured clonotypes less deeply and reliably than IR-seq.

The CDR3 has 14 residues. Germline CDR1 and CDR2: WNHNN and SYGVQD (reference sequence). The junction had 9 bases not matched to a gene; V was cut back by 8 bases and J by 6 bases. The chain recombines TRBV10-1 with TRBJ2-3; TRBD2 matches 9 bases. Sequenced input: a population of CD138-negative cells sorted from bone marrow. The clonotype originates from a donor at least 40 years old with multiple myeloma. CDR3 bases: TGCGCCAGCTCGCCTAGCGGGATTACGGATACGCAGTATTTT. Protein sequence: CASSPSGITDTQYF.